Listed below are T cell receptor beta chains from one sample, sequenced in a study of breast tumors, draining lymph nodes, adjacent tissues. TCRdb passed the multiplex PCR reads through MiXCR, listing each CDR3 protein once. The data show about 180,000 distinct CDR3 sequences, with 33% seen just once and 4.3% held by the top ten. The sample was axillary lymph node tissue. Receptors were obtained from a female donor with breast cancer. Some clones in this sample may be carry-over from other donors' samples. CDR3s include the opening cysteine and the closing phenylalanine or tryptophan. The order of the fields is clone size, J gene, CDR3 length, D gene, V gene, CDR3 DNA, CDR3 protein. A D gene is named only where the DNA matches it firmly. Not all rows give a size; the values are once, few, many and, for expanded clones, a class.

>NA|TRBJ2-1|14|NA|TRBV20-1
TGCAGTGCTAGCCTCTCGACAGCTTACAATGAGCAGTTCTTC
CSASLSTAYNEQFF
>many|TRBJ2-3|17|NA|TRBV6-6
TGTGCCAGCAGTTACTCCCCAGGGGCTTGGGGCACAGATACGCAGTATTTT
CASSYSPGAWGTDTQYF
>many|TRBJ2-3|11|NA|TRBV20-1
TGCAGTGCGGATTACACAGATACGCAGTATTTT
CSADYTDTQYF
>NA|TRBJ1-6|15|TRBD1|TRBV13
TGTGCCAGCAGCTTAGGGACAGGGGTCAATTCACCCCTCCACTTT
CASSLGTGVNSPLHF
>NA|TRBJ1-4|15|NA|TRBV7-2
TGTGCCAGCAGCTTACGGGAGGGCGGAAATGAAAAACTGTTTTTT
CASSLREGGNEKLFF
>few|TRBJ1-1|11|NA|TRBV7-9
TGTGCCAGCAGCGAAACAGGGAGATCTTTCTTT
CASSETGRSFF
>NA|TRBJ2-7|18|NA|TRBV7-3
TGTGCCAGCAGCGCCCCAAGTGAGGTCAGCTCTGGGGCCTACGAGCAGTACTTC
CASSAPSEVSSGAYEQYF
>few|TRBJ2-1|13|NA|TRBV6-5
TGTGCCAGCAGGACCGGGTCCTACAATGAGCAGTTCTTC
CASRTGSYNEQFF
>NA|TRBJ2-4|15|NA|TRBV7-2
TGTGCCAGCAGCCAAGTTTCCGGGGCCGTAGACATTCAGTGCTTC
CASSQVSGAVDIQCF
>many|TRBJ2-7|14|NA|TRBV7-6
TGTGCCAGCAGCTTACTCCCTCTCTACTACGAGCAGTACTTC
CASSLLPLYYEQYF
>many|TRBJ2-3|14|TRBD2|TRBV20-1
TGCAGTGCCTACCTCAGCGGGAGGCCTAGGACGCAGTATTTT
CSAYLSGRPRTQYF
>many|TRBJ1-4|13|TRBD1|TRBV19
TGTGCCAGTGAGGGGGCGACTAATGAAAAACTGTTTTTT
CASEGATNEKLFF
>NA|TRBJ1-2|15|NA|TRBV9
TGTGCCAGCAGCGTGGACGGGACCGACAACTATGGCTACGCCTTC
CASSVDGTDNYGYAF
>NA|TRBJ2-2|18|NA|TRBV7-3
TGTGCCAGCAGCCATCCAATTCCTGGGGGTATCAACACCGGGGAGCTGTTTTTT
CASSHPIPGGINTGELFF
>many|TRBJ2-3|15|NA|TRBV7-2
TGTGCCAGCAGCTTAGCGGAGGCCTATAGCTATACGCAGTATTTT
CASSLAEAYSYTQYF
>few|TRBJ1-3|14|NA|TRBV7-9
TGTGCCAGCAGCTCAACACTAGTGGGATACACCATATATTTT
CASSSTLVGYTIYF
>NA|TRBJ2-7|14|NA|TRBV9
TGTGCCAGCAGCGTAGGGACCGATCCCTACGAGCAGTACTTC
CASSVGTDPYEQYF
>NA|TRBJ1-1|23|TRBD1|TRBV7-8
TGTGCCAGCAGCTTAGCGGTGGTGGGACAGGGGGCCTCTTTTCGGAGGGTAAACACTGAAGCTTTCTTT
CASSLAVVGQGASFRRVNTEAFF
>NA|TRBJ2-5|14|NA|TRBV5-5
TGTGCCAGCAGCAACGCCGGGACTGAAGAGACCCAGTACTTC
CASSNAGTEETQYF
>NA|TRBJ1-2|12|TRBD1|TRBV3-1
TGTGCCAGCAGTCCGACAGGGGCTGGCTACACCTTC
CASSPTGAGYTF
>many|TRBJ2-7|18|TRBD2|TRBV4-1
TGCGCCAGCAGCCAAGGCTATGTTAGACTAGCGGGAGCATACGAGCAGTACTTC
CASSQGYVRLAGAYEQYF
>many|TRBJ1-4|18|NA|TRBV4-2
TGTGCCAGCAGCCAAGAAGGGTTCTTGCTCGGGGCTAATGAAAAACTGTTTTTT
CASSQEGFLLGANEKLFF
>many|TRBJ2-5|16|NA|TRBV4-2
TGTGCCAGCAGCCATTGGACAAGCGACGGCCAAAAGACCCAGTACTTC
CASSHWTSDGQKTQYF
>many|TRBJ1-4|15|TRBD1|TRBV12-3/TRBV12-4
TGTGCCAGCAGTTTAACGACAGGGACAATTGAAAAACTGTTTTTT
CASSLTTGTIEKLFF
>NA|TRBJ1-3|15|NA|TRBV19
TGTGCCAGCAGTATTGTCCAACGTCGTGGAAACACCATGTATTTT
CASSIVQRRGNTMYF
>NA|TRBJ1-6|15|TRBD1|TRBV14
TGTGCCAGCAGCAAAGGGCAGGGGGGTAATTCACCCCTCCACTTT
CASSKGQGGNSPLHF
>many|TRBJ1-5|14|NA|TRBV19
TGTGCCAGTAGTATTATAAGGGGCGCTCAGCCCCAGCATTTT
CASSIIRGAQPQHF
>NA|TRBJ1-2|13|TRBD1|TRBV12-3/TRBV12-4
TGTGCCAGCAGTCCAAGGGACAGGGGTAGCTACACCTTC
CASSPRDRGSYTF
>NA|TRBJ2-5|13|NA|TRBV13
TGTGCCAGCAGCTTAGGGGGTCAAGAGGCCCAGTACTTC
CASSLGGQEAQYF
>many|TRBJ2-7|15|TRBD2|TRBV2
TGTGCCAGCAGTCGAAGAGCGGGGGCCTCCTACGAGCAGTACTTC
CASSRRAGASYEQYF
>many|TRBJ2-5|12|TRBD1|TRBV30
TGTGCCTGGACTCGGACAGGGAAGAACCCGTACTTC
CAWTRTGKNPYF
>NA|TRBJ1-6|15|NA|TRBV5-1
TGCGCCAGCAGCCCCTATGGACAACGAAATTCACCCCTCCACTTT
CASSPYGQRNSPLHF
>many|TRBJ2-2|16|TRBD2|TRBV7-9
TGTGCCAGCAGCTCCCGACTAGCGGGGAACACCGGGGAGCTGTTTTTT
CASSSRLAGNTGELFF
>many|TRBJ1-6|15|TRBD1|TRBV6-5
TGTGCCAGCAGGACAGCCGGGACAGGGGGTTCACCCCTCCACTTT
CASRTAGTGGSPLHF
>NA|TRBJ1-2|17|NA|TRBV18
TGTGCCAGCTCACCACCTTCCCTTAGCAGCTGGATCTATGGCTACACCTTC
CASSPPSLSSWIYGYTF
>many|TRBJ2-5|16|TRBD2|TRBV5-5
TGTGCCAGCAGCATCGGAGCGGGGGGTAATCAAGAGACCCAGTACTTC
CASSIGAGGNQETQYF
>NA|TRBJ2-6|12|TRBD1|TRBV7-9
TGTGCCAGCATCGACAGGGGTAACGTCCTGACTTTC
CASIDRGNVLTF
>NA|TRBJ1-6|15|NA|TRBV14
TGTGCCAGCAGCCAAACGAGGGCGTATAATTCACCCCTCCACTTT
CASSQTRAYNSPLHF
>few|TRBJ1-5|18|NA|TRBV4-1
TGCGCCAGCAGCCTAGTTGTAACAGGGTCCTCGGGCAATCAGCCCCAGCATTTT
CASSLVVTGSSGNQPQHF
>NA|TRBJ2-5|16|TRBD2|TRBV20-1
TGCAGTGCTATCCGGACTAGCGGGGACCCCTTTGGAACCCAGTACTTC
CSAIRTSGDPFGTQYF
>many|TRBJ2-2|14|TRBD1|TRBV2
TGTGCCAGCAGGGCGGGGACAGGGTCCGGGGAGCTGTTTTTT
CASRAGTGSGELFF
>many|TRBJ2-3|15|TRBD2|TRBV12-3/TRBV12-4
TGTGCCAGCAGTTTCGGCGGGGGGGCTGTAGATACGCAGTATTTT
CASSFGGGAVDTQYF
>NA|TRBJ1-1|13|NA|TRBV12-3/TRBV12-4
TGTGCCAGCACCGGACACTATGGTTCTGAAGCTTTCTTT
CASTGHYGSEAFF
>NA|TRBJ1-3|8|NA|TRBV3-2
TGTGCCAGCAGCCAAGACACCTTT
CASSQDTF
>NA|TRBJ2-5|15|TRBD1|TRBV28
TGTGCCAGCAGTCCGGGACAGGTCAGACAAGAGACCCAGTACTTC
CASSPGQVRQETQYF
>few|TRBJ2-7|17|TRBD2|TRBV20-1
TGCAGTGCTAGAGGGGGGACTAGCGGGGCGGCCTCCTACGAGCAGTACTTC
CSARGGTSGAASYEQYF
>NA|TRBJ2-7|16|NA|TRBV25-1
TGTGCCAGCACCAAGACCTCCGGGACGGCTAACTACGAGCAGTACTTC
CASTKTSGTANYEQYF
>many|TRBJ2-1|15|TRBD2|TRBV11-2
TGTGCCAGCAGCCTAAGACTAGCGGCTAACAATGAGCAGTTCTTC
CASSLRLAANNEQFF
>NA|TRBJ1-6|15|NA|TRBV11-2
TGTGCCAGCAGCTTAGTCGAAGGGTACGGTTCACCCCTCCGCTTT
CASSLVEGYGSPLRF
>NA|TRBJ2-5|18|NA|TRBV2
TGTGCCAGCAGTGGACTCGGAGGCGGGACCGGGGGCCAAGAGACCCAGTACTTC
CASSGLGGGTGGQETQYF
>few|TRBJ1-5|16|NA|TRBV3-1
TGTGCCAGCAGCCAAGGGCAGGGGTTTACGTTTCAGCCCCAGCATTTT
CASSQGQGFTFQPQHF
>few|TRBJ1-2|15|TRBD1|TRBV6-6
TGTGCCAGCAGTCACACCCGGGACAGCTTCTATGGCTACACCTTC
CASSHTRDSFYGYTF
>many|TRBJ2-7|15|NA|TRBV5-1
TGCGCCAGCAGACCCGCCCCGCCGAGCTCCTACGAGCAGTACTTC
CASRPAPPSSYEQYF
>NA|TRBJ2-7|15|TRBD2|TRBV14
TGTGCCAGCAGCCGACGGACTAGCGGGGGCTACGAGCAGTACTTC
CASSRRTSGGYEQYF